A single sample gave rise to the 10 T cell receptor beta chains below, sequenced in a study of T cells expressing NK-cell markers. TCRdb reprocessed the 5' RACE reads; each CDR3 protein has one entry and no DNA is given. The ten top clones account for more than 10%, within a sample of 120,000 to 150,000 distinct CDR3 sequences. Sequenced input: blood T cells: a sorted CD56 or NKG2C T cell subset, CD4+ or CD8+ T cells, or bulk PBMC T cells (not recorded which). These receptors originate from a man younger than 35 in good health.

The gene calls are TRBV27 and TRBJ2-7; without DNA, the TCRdb call of TRBD1 cannot be checked. The CDR3 totals 16 residues. The V gene's germline CDR1 is MNHEY and CDR2 SMNVEV (reference sequence). CDR3 amino acids: CASSRIPYRGEDEQYF.

The rearrangement uses TRBV6-2 or TRBV6-3 and TRBJ2-6; TCRdb's D gene call, TRBD1, goes unchecked for lack of DNA. The germline V gene encodes CDR1 MNHEY and CDR2 SVGEGT. This CDR3 is built from 18 residues. CDR3 sequence reads: CASSYLLGQGPGANVLTF.

The chain has TRBV24-1 and TRBJ1-1; the D gene TCRdb calls, TRBD1, cannot be checked with no DNA. This CDR3 comprises 12 residues. Germline CDR1 is KGHDR and CDR2 is SFDVKD. CDR3 protein: CATSDLPGQAFF.

The chain employs TRBV15 and TRBJ2-4; the TCRdb call, TRBD2, lacks DNA for checking. Germline V gene data show CDR1 as LNHNV and CDR2 as YYDKDF (reference sequence). This CDR3 comprises 16 residues. CDR3 amino acids: CATSRSGLAGEKSLYF.

The chain employs TRBV7-6 and TRBJ1-5; the D call of TRBD1 rests on TCRdb alone, since no DNA is present to check it. Germline V gene data show CDR1 as SGHVS and CDR2 as FNYEAQ. This CDR3 contains 15 residues. CDR3: CASSQSQGTNQPQHF. Filled out from reference TRBV7-6 and TRBJ1-5, the complete variable domain reads GAGVSQSPRYKVTKRGQDVALRCDPISGHVSLYWYRQALGQGPEFLTYFNYEAQQDKSGLPNDRFSAERPEGSISTLTIQRTEQRDSAMYRCASSQSQGTNQPQHFGDGTRLSIL.

The CDR3 protein is CAWMGGPREQYF. This chain connects TRBV30 to TRBJ2-7; TCRdb designates TRBD2, a call that cannot be tested without DNA. CDR1 is GTSNPN and CDR2 is SVGIG in the germline V gene (reference sequence). The CDR3 is made up of 12 amino acids.

V is TRBV4-2 and J is TRBJ2-5; TCRdb outputs TRBD2, but without DNA this stays unchecked. Germline V gene sequence: CDR1 LGHNA, CDR2 YNFKEQ. The CDR3 runs to 16 residues. The CDR3: CASSQDPAGEQETQYF.

V gene TRBV4-2 combines with J gene TRBJ2-2; the TCRdb D gene call, TRBD1, has no DNA to confirm it. This CDR3 spans 16 amino acids. Germline V lookup: CDR1 LGHNA, CDR2 YNFKEQ. CDR3: CASSQLTGTGTGELFF.

The rearrangement uses TRBV4-3 and TRBJ2-3; TCRdb's D call of TRBD1 is untestable without DNA. CDR3 length: 17 amino acids. CDR1 and CDR2 (germline): LGHNA, YSLEER. CDR3 sequence: CASSQEYDRARTDTQYF.

V is TRBV4-2 and J is TRBJ2-1; TCRdb indicates TRBD2, and absent DNA this call remains unverified. The CDR3 extends over 18 amino acids. The germline CDR1 and CDR2 sequences are LGHNA and YNFKEQ. The CDR3 reads CASSQDEAETSGTNEQFF.